This T cell receptor (beta chain) was recovered during a study of CD8 T cells in ankylosing spondylitis. Overall study results and limits: Significant enrichment of disease-linked clones was reported in matched ankylosing spondylitis synovial fluid. A motif of eight or nine highly homologous TCR beta variants was seen as apparently characteristic of ankylosing spondylitis blood. Prior work had noted some motif variants in reactive arthritis blood and synovial fluid. Disease-linked clones, CD8+, were relatively rare in peripheral blood.

This clonotype was recorded only once. Its specificity is unknown. The CDR3 contains 13 residues. CDR1 and CDR2 (germline): SGHRS, YFSETQ. Trimming at V came to 7 bases and at J to 7 bases, leaving 8 bases not matched to a gene. Libraries of TCR beta came from quantitative 5'-RACE with molecular barcodes. TCRdb processed the 5' RACE reads anew with MiXCR; each CDR3 protein has one entry. The top ten hold 0.51% of the sample, which has 750,000 to 850,000 distinct CDR3 sequences, about 10% seen once. This sequence was found in a male donor with ankylosing spondylitis. This chain links TRBV5-1 with TRBJ2-7; 10 positions agree with TRBD1. The sample was blood, either unsorted or a sorted T cell fraction (not recorded which). This chain's CDR3 is CASGRQGAGEQYF. For the CDR3, the DNA is TGCGCCAGCGGACGACAGGGGGCAGGGGAGCAGTACTTC.